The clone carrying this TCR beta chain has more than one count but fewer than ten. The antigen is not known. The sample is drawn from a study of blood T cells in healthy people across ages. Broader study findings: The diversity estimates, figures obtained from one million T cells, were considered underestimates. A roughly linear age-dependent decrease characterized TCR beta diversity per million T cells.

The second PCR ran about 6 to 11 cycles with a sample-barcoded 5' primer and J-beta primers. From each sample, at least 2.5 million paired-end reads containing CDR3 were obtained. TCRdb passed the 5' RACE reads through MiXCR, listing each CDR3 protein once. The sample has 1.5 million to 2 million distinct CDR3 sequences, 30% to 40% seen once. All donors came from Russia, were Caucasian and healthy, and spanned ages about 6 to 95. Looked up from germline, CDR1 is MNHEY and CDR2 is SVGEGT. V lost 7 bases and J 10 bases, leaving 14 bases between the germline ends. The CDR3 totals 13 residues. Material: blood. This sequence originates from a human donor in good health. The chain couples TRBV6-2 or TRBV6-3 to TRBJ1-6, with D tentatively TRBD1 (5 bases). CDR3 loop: CASKVRQGSPLHF. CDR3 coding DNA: TGTGCCAGCAAGGTCCGCCAGGGATCACCCCTCCACTTT.